This T cell receptor beta chain was documented in a study of blood T cell repertoires in COVID-19. Whole-study context: The United States, Italy and Spain supplied acute and convalescent COVID-19 samples. Sources were T cells, B-cell-depleted T cells, or PBMCs; the material itself was cDNA or gDNA.

This CDR3 comprises 15 residues. In germline, CDR1 is SGDLS, CDR2 YYNGEE. Trimming removed 0 bases from V and 4 bases from J; junction bases left unmatched: 3. In the authors' methods: Cell counts per sample came from amplifying reference gene primers. Generated by immunoSEQ multiplex PCR, the TCRdb table keeps only in-frame clones and is missing some. Clonal size and the V and J genes are those of that table, whereas D and trimming came from the DNA. The data hold more than 250,000 clones, with approximately 88% observed a single time. The sequenced sample was peripheral blood. V usage is TRBV9 and J usage is TRBJ2-2; 7 positions agree with TRBD1. The TCR was taken from a young man who had recovered from COVID-19. The CDR3 DNA is TGTGCCAGCAGCGTAGAACAGGGGAGCACCGGGGAGCTGTTTTTT. Translated: CASSVEQGSTGELFF.